The sample holds a few counts of the clone carrying this T cell receptor (beta chain). Its antigen is not identified. The data are from a study of T cells after yellow fever vaccination. The V end lost 4 bases, the J end lost 4 bases, and 19 bases lay between the germline ends. Germline values: CDR1 SEHNR, CDR2 FQNEAQ (reference sequence). CDR3 length equals 17 residues. General study points: Once the booster was given, most primary-vaccination clones reappeared, at over 95% for CD4 and around 90% for CD8. Shared CD4/CD8 clonotypes were a small share, likely from convergent recombination. Researchers report a weaker secondary response that nonetheless peaked faster, day 5 versus 15.

TCR cDNA, made by 5'RACE template switching, carried an added universal primer site and UMIs. MiXCR was run by TCRdb on the 5' RACE reads, yielding one entry per CDR3 protein. The sample gives hundreds of thousands of distinct CDR3 sequences, roughly an eighth of which show up once; approximately 15% is in the top ten. The TCR sequence derives from a man aged 25 to 45 who received the YFV17D yellow fever vaccine. This chain joins TRBV7-9 and TRBJ2-2; D possibly corresponds to TRBD2 (5 bases). The material sequenced was PBMCs, taken on the day of the yellow fever booster vaccination. CDR3 coding DNA: TGTGCCAGCAGCTCACGGGGTGGAGGTCGGGGCACCGGGGAGCTGTTTTTT. Translation gives CASSSRGGGRGTGELFF.